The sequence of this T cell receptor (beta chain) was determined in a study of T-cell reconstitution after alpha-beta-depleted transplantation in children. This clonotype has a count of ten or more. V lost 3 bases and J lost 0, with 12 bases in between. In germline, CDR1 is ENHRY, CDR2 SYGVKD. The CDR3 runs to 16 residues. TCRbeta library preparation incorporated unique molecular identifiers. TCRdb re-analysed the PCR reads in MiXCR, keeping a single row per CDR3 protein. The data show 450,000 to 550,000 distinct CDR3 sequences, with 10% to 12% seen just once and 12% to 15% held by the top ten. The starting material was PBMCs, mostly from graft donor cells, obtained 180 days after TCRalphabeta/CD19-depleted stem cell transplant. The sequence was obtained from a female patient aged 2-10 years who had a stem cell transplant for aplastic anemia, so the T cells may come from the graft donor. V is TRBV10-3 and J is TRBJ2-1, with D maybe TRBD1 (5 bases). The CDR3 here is CAISDQGGSSYNEQFF. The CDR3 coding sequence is TGTGCCATCAGTGACCAGGGCGGATCCTCCTACAATGAGCAGTTCTTC.